This TCR beta chain was sequenced in a study of preoperative IRX-2 immunotherapy in early breast cancer. Treatment indicated: preoperative locoregional IRX-2 cytokine immunotherapy. Patients received preoperative, locoregional IRX-2 cytokine immunotherapy in a phase Ib study. The data were produced by immunoSEQ multiplex PCR, yet TCRdb's version contains in-frame clones alone and is incomplete. The table has tens of thousands of clones, roughly 77% seen once. Trimming at V came to 3 bases and at J to 5 bases, leaving 12 bases not matched to a gene. CDR3 length equals 16 residues. In germline, CDR1 is MGHDK, CDR2 SYGVNS.

The sequencing here drew on lymph node tissue, taken after IRX-2 immunotherapy. The V gene is TRBV25-1, the J gene TRBJ1-2, with 7 bases aligning to TRBD1. The sequence derives from a human donor with breast cancer. The CDR3 DNA reads as TGTGCCAGCAGTGACAGCGAGACAGGGTTTTTTTATGGCTACACCTTC. It codes for CASSDSETGFFYGYTF.